A selection of T cell receptor beta chains follows, all from one sample in a study of T cell clusters in autoimmune cytopenias. TCRdb re-called the multiplex PCR reads; every CDR3 protein appears as one record, without DNA. Its listing shows about 15,000 distinct CDR3 sequences. Separately, the same data were catalogued under a study of T cell repertoires in aging, cancer and after chemotherapy.

The sequenced material came from peripheral blood. These receptors originate from a human donor in good health. The CDR3 runs from the conserved cysteine through the conserved F or W. Only some rows state a clone size, as once, few, many or a class for expanded clones.

TRBV12-3/TRBV12-4	TRBJ2-1	-	CASSLREFNEQFF
TRBV30	TRBJ2-5	-	CAWNMGLAGEPGWETQYF
TRBV6-5	TRBJ1-2	-	CASSRGGTNYGYTF
TRBV6-1	TRBJ1-3	-	CASSSEGSGNTIYF
TRBV12-3/TRBV12-4	TRBJ2-7	-	CASSLAAAGRNEQYF
TRBV29-1	TRBJ1-4	medium-sized	CSVLGLDATNEKLFF
TRBV5-7	TRBJ2-1	-	CAISLGLAGSNEQFF
TRBV29-1	TRBJ2-1	medium-sized	CSVGGGYSGNNQFF
TRBV19	TRBJ2-1	medium-sized	CASSDSGRRNEQFF
TRBV19	TRBJ2-2	-	CASDTGAGELFF
TRBV27	TRBJ2-1	-	CASSLQPGRGQFF
TRBV6-2/TRBV6-3	TRBJ2-1	-	CASTRTGSYNEQFF
TRBV27	TRBJ2-1	-	CASSLQGDEQFF
TRBV6-5	TRBJ1-1	-	CASSPGVPEAFF
TRBV12-3/TRBV12-4	TRBJ2-1	-	CASSLLGTELNNEQFF
TRBV11-3	TRBJ2-1	-	CASSLGGTRNYNEQFF
TRBV18	TRBJ2-7	-	CASSPQGGDEQYF
TRBV5-6	TRBJ1-4	-	CASSLGRGQGDEKLFF
TRBV6-5	TRBJ2-2	-	CASGYLGGAGAGELFF
TRBV18	TRBJ2-6	-	CASSPLGSGSISGANVLTF
TRBV6-5	TRBJ2-3	medium-sized	CASSYSMGNTDTQYF
TRBV18	TRBJ2-7	-	CASSRNDLGQGDEQYF
TRBV11-3	TRBJ2-3	medium-sized	CASSLSGTSGNTQYF
TRBV6-5	TRBJ2-1	-	CASSYSDRDEQFF
TRBV13	TRBJ2-2	medium-sized	CASRTNTGELFF
TRBV13	TRBJ2-5	-	CASSSGGLRGETQYF
TRBV19	TRBJ2-1	-	CASSSSVSNEQFF
TRBV27	TRBJ1-2	-	CASSSATGLANYGYTF
TRBV5-5	TRBJ2-2	-	CASSARGKTGELFF
TRBV6-5	TRBJ2-3	-	CASSPTSGRATDTQYF
TRBV12-3/TRBV12-4	TRBJ2-3	-	CASTRGLSQYF
TRBV5-5	TRBJ1-4	-	CASSLAGRREKLFF
TRBV13	TRBJ2-7	-	CASSQRDGGRVYEQYF
TRBV5-5	TRBJ2-2	-	CASSPGGRGRDTGELFF